One sample yielded the 16 T cell receptor beta chains listed below, sequenced in a study of T cell changes during pregnancy in multiple sclerosis. The method was immunoSEQ multiplex PCR; TCRdb's version includes in-frame clones alone and lacks a portion of them. Among some 38,000 clones, around 90% were seen once, and the ten largest hold approximately 0.38%. Here the sequenced sample was CD4+ T cells from peripheral blood mononuclear cells, taken after pregnancy. Source of these receptors: a female donor in good health, enrolled as a control in a pregnancy study.

The chain recombines TRBV6-1 with TRBJ1-1; 8 bases line up with TRBD1. There are 14 residues in the CDR3. The V gene end was trimmed by 3 bases and the J gene end by 12 bases; junction bases not matched to a gene: 12. Germline CDR1 reads MNHNS; CDR2 reads SASEGT. CDR3 nucleotides: TGTGCCAGCAGTGAGCTCTTGGGACAGGCTCGAACTTTCTTT. It is translated as CASSELLGQARTFF.

This chain connects TRBV6-5 to TRBJ1-5; the match to TRBD1 covers 8 bases. CDR1 is MNHEY and CDR2 is SVGAGI in the germline V gene. The CDR3 has 15 residues. The trim removed 6 bases at V and 9 bases at J, leaving 13 bases unmatched. CDR3 coding DNA: TGTGCCAGCAGCGCCGACAGGGGCAATCAGTCGCCCCAGCATTTT. This gives the protein CASSADRGNQSPQHF.

The rearrangement uses TRBV11-2 and TRBJ2-5; 7 nucleotides line up with TRBD2. The DNA matches TRBJ2-7 better at its end, which makes the J call doubtful. Per the germline V gene, CDR1 is SGHAT and CDR2 is FQNNGV. The CDR3 is 15 residues long. CDR3 loop: CASSLLGRERDEQYF. The CDR3, as DNA: TGTGCCAGCAGCCTCCTCGGGCGGGAGCGCGACGAGCAGTACTTC.

CDR3 nucleotides: TGTGCCAGCACCTTAAGGGGACAGGGAGCGGGTCAGCCCCAGCATTTT. It yields the protein CASTLRGQGAGQPQHF. This chain connects TRBV6-6 to TRBJ1-5; 9 bases match TRBD1. Per the germline V gene, CDR1 is MNHNY and CDR2 is SVGAGI (reference sequence). J was trimmed by 6 bases and V by 7 bases; bases with no gene match: 13. The CDR3 is made up of 16 amino acids.

This clone was seen only once. The chain employs TRBV15 and TRBJ2-5, with 9 bases lining up with TRBD2. The CDR3 length is 17 residues. J lost 2 bases, V lost 3 bases, and 10 bases had no gene match. Germline CDR1 LNHNV, CDR2 YYDKDF (reference sequence). The CDR3 sequence is CATSRGGTSGRQETQYF. The CDR3 region has the DNA TGTGCCACCAGCAGGGGCGGAACTAGCGGGCGACAAGAGACCCAGTACTTC.

This clone appeared a single time. The chain links TRBV5-1 to TRBJ1-5, with D perhaps matching TRBD1 (6 bases). Germline V CDR1 and CDR2: SGHRS, YFSETQ. The CDR3 consists of 13 residues. With 4 bases removed from V and 4 bases from J, the gap between germline ends came to 9 bases. The CDR3 DNA follows: TGCGCCAGCAGCCTTGGACAGAATCAGCCCCAGCATTTT. Translation gives CASSLGQNQPQHF.

The CDR3: CASSHDRGNYGYTF. The CDR3 DNA sequence: TGTGCCAGCAGCCATGATAGGGGGAACTATGGCTACACCTTC. This chain connects TRBV14 to TRBJ1-2; D might be TRBD1 (6 bases). CDR1 SGHDN and CDR2 FVKESK come from the germline V gene. The CDR3 loop spans 14 amino acids. The V end was cut by 3 bases, the J end by 2 bases, with 10 bases between.

This sequence joins TRBV2 and TRBJ2-3, with TRBD2 matching 7 bases. CDR1 and CDR2 (germline): SNHLY, FYNNEI. With V trimmed by 6 bases and J by 1 base, 4 bases remained unmatched. The CDR3 length is 14 residues. CDR3 DNA sequence: TGTGCCAGCAGGGGGGGGGATGGCACAGATACGCAGTATTTT. Protein sequence: CASRGGDGTDTQYF.

This rearrangement joins TRBV5-1 to TRBJ1-1; 8 bases line up with TRBD1. V shed 4 bases and J 8 bases; nucleotides not matched to a gene: 16. The CDR3 runs to 16 residues. Germline CDR1 is SGHRS and CDR2 is YFSETQ. CDR3 region: CASSGGTGPKRGEAFF. CDR3 coding DNA: TGCGCCAGCAGCGGGGGGACAGGACCTAAAAGAGGCGAAGCTTTCTTT.

This chain joins TRBV27 and TRBJ1-5; D may be TRBD1 (6 bases). The germline gives CDR1 MNHEY, CDR2 SMNVEV (reference sequence). The V end lost 8 bases, the J end lost 4 bases, and 15 bases lay between the germline ends. The CDR3 loop spans 14 amino acids. This chain's CDR3 is CASRGGGLNQPQHF. In DNA, the CDR3 is TGTGCCAGCCGAGGGGGAGGGCTTAATCAGCCCCAGCATTTT.

The chain has TRBV7-2 and TRBJ2-7; TRBD1 agrees at 11 bases. The V segment lost 3 bases and the J segment 4 bases; nucleotides outside the gene matches: 8. Germline lookup yields CDR1 SGHTA and CDR2 FQGNSA. The CDR3 is made up of 16 amino acids. CDR3 nucleotides: TGTGCCAGCAGCTTCCTACCCGGGACAGGGGGGTACGAGCAGTACTTC. Translation gives CASSFLPGTGGYEQYF. Full variable domain (remainder filled in from reference TRBV7-2 and TRBJ2-7): GAGVSQSPSNKVTEKGKDVELRCDPISGHTALYWYRQSLGQGLEFLIYFQGNSAPDKSGLPSDRFSAERTGGSVSTLTIQRTQQEDSAVYLCASSFLPGTGGYEQYFGPGTRLTVT.

This chain's CDR3 is CASSYSSPGGNNEQFF. The CDR3 DNA reads TGTGCCAGCAGTTACTCTTCCCCGGGGGGCAACAATGAGCAGTTCTTC. The chain links TRBV6-5 to TRBJ2-1, with D tentatively TRBD2 (7 bases). The germline CDR1 and CDR2 sequences are MNHEY and SVGAGI. Trimming pared 0 bases from V and 5 bases from J, leaving 14 bases between. CDR3 length: 16 residues.

The rearrangement links TRBV11-2 to TRBJ2-7; TRBD2 is a possible D gene (5 bases). The germline CDR1 and CDR2 sequences are SGHAT and FQNNGV. V gave up 5 bases and J gave up 6 bases, with 17 bases separating them. The CDR3 loop spans 14 amino acids. CDR3 DNA sequence: TGTGCCAGCAGCCAGACGGGGTCCACGGGCGAGCAGTACTTC. It specifies CASSQTGSTGEQYF.

The chain uses TRBV7-8 and TRBJ2-3, with 9 bases aligning to TRBD2. This CDR3 is built from 16 residues. The V gene's germline CDR1 is SGHVS and CDR2 FQNEAQ. The V gene end was trimmed by 5 bases and the J gene end by 6 bases; junction bases not matched to a gene: 12. Here the CDR3 reads CASSPPGLAFVDTQYF. CDR3 nucleotides: TGTGCCAGCAGCCCTCCGGGACTAGCTTTCGTGGATACGCAGTATTTT.

This clone was seen only once. The chain recombines TRBV10-3 with TRBJ2-7, with TRBD2 matching 8 bases. The germline V gene has CDR1 ENHRY and CDR2 SYGVKD. Unmatched junction bases numbered 7, after V lost 0 bases and J lost 6 bases. The CDR3 is 15 amino acids. The CDR3 sequence is CAISESGAGVLEQYF. The CDR3 DNA sequence: TGTGCCATCAGTGAGTCAGGAGCGGGAGTTCTCGAGCAGTACTTC.

The rearrangement uses TRBV27 and TRBJ2-7; TRBD2 matches at 13 bases. CDR1 MNHEY and CDR2 SMNVEV come from the germline V gene (reference sequence). Losses at the gene ends were 8 bases for V and 5 bases for J; bases not matched to a gene: 15. This CDR3 has 17 residues. The CDR3: CASSSRATSGRTDEQYF. As DNA, the CDR3 is TGTGCCAGCTCATCTAGGGCGACTAGCGGGAGGACAGACGAGCAGTACTTC.